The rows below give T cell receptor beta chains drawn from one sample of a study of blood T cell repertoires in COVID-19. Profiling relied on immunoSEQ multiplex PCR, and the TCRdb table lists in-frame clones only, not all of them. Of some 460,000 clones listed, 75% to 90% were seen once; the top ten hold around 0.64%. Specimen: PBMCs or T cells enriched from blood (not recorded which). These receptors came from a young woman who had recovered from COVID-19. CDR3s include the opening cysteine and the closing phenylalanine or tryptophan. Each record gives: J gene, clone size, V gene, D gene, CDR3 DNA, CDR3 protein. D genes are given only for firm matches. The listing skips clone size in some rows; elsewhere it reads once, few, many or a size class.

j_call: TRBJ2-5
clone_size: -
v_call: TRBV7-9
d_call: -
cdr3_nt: TGTGCCAGCAGCTTATATAACTTCGTGGTTACCCAGTACTTC
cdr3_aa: CASSLYNFVVTQYF

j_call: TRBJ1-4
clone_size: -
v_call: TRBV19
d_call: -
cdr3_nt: TGTGCCAGTAGTACCCTGGCACAGGCAGAGAATGAAAAACTGTTTTTT
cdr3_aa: CASSTLAQAENEKLFF

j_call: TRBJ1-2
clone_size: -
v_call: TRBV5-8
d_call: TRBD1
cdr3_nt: TGTGCCAGCAGCCCCGGGACAGATAACTATGGCTACACCTTC
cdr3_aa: CASSPGTDNYGYTF

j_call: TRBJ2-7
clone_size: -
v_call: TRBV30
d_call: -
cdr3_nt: TGTGCCTGGAGTGTACGGGGGTTAGGGCATCGGGCGGAGCAGTACTTC
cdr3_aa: CAWSVRGLGHRAEQYF

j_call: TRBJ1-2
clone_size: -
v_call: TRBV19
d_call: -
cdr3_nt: TGTGCCAGTAGTATCGCACAGGCGGGGTACTATGGCTACACCTTC
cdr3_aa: CASSIAQAGYYGYTF

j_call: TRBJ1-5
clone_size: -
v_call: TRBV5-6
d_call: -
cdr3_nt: TGTGCCAGCAGTCAGGGGATGGGTCAGCCCCAGCATTTT
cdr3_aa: CASSQGMGQPQHF

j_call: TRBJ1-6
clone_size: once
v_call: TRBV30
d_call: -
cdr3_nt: TGTGCCTTTACCCCGGGGGGCAATTCACCCCTCCACTTT
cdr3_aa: CAFTPGGNSPLHF

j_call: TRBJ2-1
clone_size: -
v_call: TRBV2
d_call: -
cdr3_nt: -
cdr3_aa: CASSSSGLIYNEQFF

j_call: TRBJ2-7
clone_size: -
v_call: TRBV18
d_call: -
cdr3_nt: TGTGCCAGCTCACCACGGCTCTACGAGCAGTACTTC
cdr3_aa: CASSPRLYEQYF

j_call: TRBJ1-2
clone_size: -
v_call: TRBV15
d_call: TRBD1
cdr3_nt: TGTGCCACCAGCAGAGATCGGACAGGGACAGGGCATGGCTACACCTTC
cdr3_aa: CATSRDRTGTGHGYTF

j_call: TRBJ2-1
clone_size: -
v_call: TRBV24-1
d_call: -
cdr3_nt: TGTGCCACCAGCTCAGGGGCTAGGGACGGCGATGAGCAGTTCTTC
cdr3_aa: CATSSGARDGDEQFF

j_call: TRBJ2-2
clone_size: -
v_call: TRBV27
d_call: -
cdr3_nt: TGTGCCAGCAGTTTAGGGCAGAACACCGGGGAGCTGTTTTTT
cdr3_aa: CASSLGQNTGELFF

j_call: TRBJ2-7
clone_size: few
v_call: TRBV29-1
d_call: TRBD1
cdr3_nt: TGCAGCGCGGACAGGGGTGGCTACGAGCAGTACTTC
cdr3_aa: CSADRGGYEQYF

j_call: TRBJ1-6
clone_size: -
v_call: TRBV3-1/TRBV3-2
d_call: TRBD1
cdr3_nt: TGTGCCAGCAGCCGGGGGACACCACAGGGGAATTCACCCCTCCACTTT
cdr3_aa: CASSRGTPQGNSPLHF

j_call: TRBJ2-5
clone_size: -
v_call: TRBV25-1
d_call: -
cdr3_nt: TGTGCCAGCAGTGAATTTAGTGGGGGGACAGAGACCCAGTACTTC
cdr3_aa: CASSEFSGGTETQYF

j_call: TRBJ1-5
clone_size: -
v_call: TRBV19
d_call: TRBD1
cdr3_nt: TGTGCCAGTACCACGGGACAGGGAGGTCAGCCCCAGCATTTT
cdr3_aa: CASTTGQGGQPQHF

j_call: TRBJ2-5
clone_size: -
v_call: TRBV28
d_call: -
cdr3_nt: TGTGCCAGCTCCTCCCCAAGGTGGGAGTTTCAAGAGACCCAGTACTTC
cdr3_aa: CASSSPRWEFQETQYF

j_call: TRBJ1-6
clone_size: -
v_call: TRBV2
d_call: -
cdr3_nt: TGTGCCAGCAGTTTTGACAGGTCCTATAATTCACCCCTCCACTTT
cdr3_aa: CASSFDRSYNSPLHF

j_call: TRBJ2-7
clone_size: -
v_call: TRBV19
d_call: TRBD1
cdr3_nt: TGTGCCAGTAGTATTGACAGGGGACTCGAGCAGTACTTC
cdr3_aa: CASSIDRGLEQYF

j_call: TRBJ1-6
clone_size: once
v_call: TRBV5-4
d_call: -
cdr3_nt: TGTGCCAGCAGCCCGAGAGGTGGAGGAATTGGGGATTCACCCCTCCACTTT
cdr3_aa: CASSPRGGGIGDSPLHF

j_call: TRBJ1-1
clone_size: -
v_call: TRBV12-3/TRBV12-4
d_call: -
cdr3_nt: TGTGCCAGCAGTTTGCAGGAGGCAGCGGCTTTCTTT
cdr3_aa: CASSLQEAAAFF

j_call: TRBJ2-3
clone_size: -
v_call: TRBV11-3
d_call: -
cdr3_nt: TGTGCCAGCAGCTTAACCTGGAGGGATACGCAGTATTTT
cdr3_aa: CASSLTWRDTQYF

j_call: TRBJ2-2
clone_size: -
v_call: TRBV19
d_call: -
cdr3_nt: TGTGCCAGTAGTCCAAGGGGATCGAACACCGGGGAGCTGTTTTTT
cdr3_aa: CASSPRGSNTGELFF

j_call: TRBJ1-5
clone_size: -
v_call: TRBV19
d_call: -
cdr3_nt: TGTGCCAGTAGTATAGAAACCCCACAGCTCAATCAGCCCCAGCATTTT
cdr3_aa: CASSIETPQLNQPQHF

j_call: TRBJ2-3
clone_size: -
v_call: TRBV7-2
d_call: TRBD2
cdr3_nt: TGTGCCAGCAGCTTTACGGGACTAGTGACGGATACGCAGTATTTT
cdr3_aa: CASSFTGLVTDTQYF

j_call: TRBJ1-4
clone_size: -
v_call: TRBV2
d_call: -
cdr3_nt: TGTGCCAGCACCCGAGTTAATGAAAAACTGTTTTTT
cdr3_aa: CASTRVNEKLFF

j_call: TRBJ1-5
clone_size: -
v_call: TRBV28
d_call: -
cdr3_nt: TGTGCCAGCTCCCAGGGGTTTCAGCCCCAGCATTTT
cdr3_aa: CASSQGFQPQHF

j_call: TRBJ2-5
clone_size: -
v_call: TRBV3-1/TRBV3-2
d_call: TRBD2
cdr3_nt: TGTGCCAGCAGCCAAGATAATAGCGGGGGGCCCCAGTACTTC
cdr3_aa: CASSQDNSGGPQYF

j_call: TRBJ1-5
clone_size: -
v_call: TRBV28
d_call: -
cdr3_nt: TGTGCCAGCAGAAACGGGGGCAATCAGCCCCAGCATTTT
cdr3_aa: CASRNGGNQPQHF

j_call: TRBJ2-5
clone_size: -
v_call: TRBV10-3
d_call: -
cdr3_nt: TGTGCCACTTCCAACACGTACCCGGGACTCCAAGAGACCCAGTACTTC
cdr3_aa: CATSNTYPGLQETQYF